Following are 16 T cell receptor beta chains from one sample sequenced in a study of cytomegalovirus exposure and HLA in healthy donors. Sequenced by immunoSEQ multiplex PCR; TCRdb stores in-frame clones only, minus some. Counted here are 200,000 to 300,000 clones, 90% occurring once; the ten biggest clones make up approximately 3.1%. The source material was PBMCs. Receptor source: a woman aged 25 to 39 in good health and CMV-seronegative.

The chain is built from TRBV6-1 and TRBJ1-4; TRBD1 aligns across 9 bases. CDR1 is MNHNS and CDR2 is SASEGT in the germline V gene. The CDR3 totals 17 residues. Trimming removed 4 bases from V and 2 bases from J; junction bases left unmatched: 8. CDR3: CASSGPDRGVTNEKLFF. The CDR3 DNA reads TGTGCCAGCAGTGGGCCGGACAGGGGTGTCACTAATGAAAAACTGTTTTTT.

This clone was detected a few times. The J gene is TRBJ2-7, the V gene TRBV29-1; possibly TRBD1 for D (5 bases). Trimming cost V 7 bases and J 4 bases, with 14 bases left between them. This CDR3 is built from 12 residues. CDR1 and CDR2 (germline): SQVTM, ANQGSEA. CDR3 amino acids: CSATAKGYEQYF. As DNA, the CDR3 is TGCAGCGCTACCGCTAAGGGGTACGAGCAGTACTTC.

This chain uses TRBV5-4 with TRBJ2-7; a weak D match, TRBD1 (6 bases). Germline V gene data show CDR1 as SGHNT and CDR2 as YYREEE (reference sequence). V gave up 0 bases and J gave up 4 bases, with 14 bases separating them. The CDR3 spans 15 residues. The CDR3 reads CASSLGRQGSYEQYF. The CDR3 coding sequence is TGTGCCAGCAGCTTGGGGAGGCAGGGGTCGTACGAGCAGTACTTC. The entire variable domain, with the rest obtained from reference TRBV5-4 and TRBJ2-7, is as follows: ETGVTQSPTHLIKTRGQQVTLRCSSQSGHNTVSWYQQALGQGPQFIFQYYREEENGRGNFPPRFSGLQFPNYSSELNVNALELDDSALYLCASSLGRQGSYEQYFGPGTRLTVT.

The genes are TRBV6-5 and TRBJ2-7; D might be TRBD1 or TRBD2, each matching 6 bases. The germline V gene has CDR1 MNHEY and CDR2 SVGAGI. CDR3 length equals 16 residues. V was trimmed by 3 bases and J by 0 bases, leaving 15 bases between them. CDR3 DNA sequence: TGTGCCAGCAGTTATAGGGCGGGACACCCCTCCTACGAGCAGTACTTC. Amino acid sequence: CASSYRAGHPSYEQYF.

The V call is TRBV5-8, the J call TRBJ1-2, with D unresolved. The CDR3 loop spans 13 amino acids. CDR1 SGHTS and CDR2 YDEGEE come from the germline V gene. The V gene lost 2 bases and the J gene lost 4 bases, with 9 bases spanning the gap. The CDR3 here is CASSLSGIYGYTF. The CDR3 nucleotides read TGTGCCAGCAGCTTATCCGGGATCTATGGCTACACCTTC.

The chain couples TRBV7-8 to TRBJ2-3; the D gene is possibly TRBD1 (6 bases). In germline, CDR1 is SGHVS, CDR2 FQNEAQ. V lost 2 bases to trimming and J lost 1 base, with 19 bases between them. This CDR3 is 18 amino acids long. The CDR3, as DNA: TGTGCCAGCAGCTTACCCGCTGGTGGGGGCTTTGGCACAGATACGCAGTATTTT. Protein product: CASSLPAGGGFGTDTQYF.

The rearrangement links TRBV30 to TRBJ1-5, with 10 bases identical to TRBD1. The CDR3 spans 14 residues. Germline assignment: CDR1 GTSNPN and CDR2 SVGIG (reference sequence). After removal of 2 bases from V and 5 bases from J, the junction contained 3 bases not matched to a gene. The CDR3 loop reads CAWSIGQGDQPQHF. CDR3 bases: TGTGCCTGGAGTATAGGACAGGGGGATCAGCCCCAGCATTTT.

This chain joins TRBV7-2 and TRBJ2-3, with D maybe TRBD2 (5 bases). This CDR3 is built from 12 residues. Trimming left V 4 bases short and J 6 bases short, with 8 bases between. Germline values: CDR1 SGHTA, CDR2 FQGNSA. This CDR3 reads CASSSPGDTQYF. CDR3 coding DNA: TGTGCCAGCAGCTCTCCGGGGGATACGCAGTATTTT.

The rearrangement joins TRBV27 to TRBJ1-1, with D tentatively TRBD1 (6 bases). The CDR3 covers 13 residues. Trimming shortened V by 3 bases and J by 11 bases, and 16 bases separated the two germline ends. Per the germline V gene, CDR1 is MNHEY and CDR2 is SMNVEV (reference sequence). CDR3 nucleotide sequence: TGTGCCAGCAGTTTCCTAACACAGGGCTCGGCTTTCTTT. This encodes CASSFLTQGSAFF.

This rearrangement joins TRBV19 to TRBJ1-5; tentatively, D is TRBD1 (6 bases). The CDR3 is 14 amino acids. Per germline, CDR1 LNHDA and CDR2 SQIVND (reference sequence). Deletions cut 5 bases from V and 2 bases from J, with 10 bases between. The CDR3 spells CASSAAGGNQPQHF. CDR3 in DNA: TGTGCCAGTAGTGCCGCAGGGGGCAATCAGCCCCAGCATTTT. The full variable domain, its missing parts supplied by reference TRBV19 and TRBJ1-5, is DGGITQSPKYLFRKEGQNVTLSCEQNLNHDAMYWYRQDPGQGLRLIYYSQIVNDFQKGDIAEGYSVSREKKESFPLTVTSAQKNPTAFYLCASSAAGGNQPQHFGDGTRLSIL.

The genes are TRBV29-1 and TRBJ2-7; tentatively, D is TRBD2 (6 bases). From germline, CDR1 is SQVTM and CDR2 ANQGSEA. This CDR3 has 15 residues. V was cut by 6 bases and J by 2 bases, with 20 bases left in between. The CDR3 DNA follows: TGCAGCGTCCAAACCGTAACTAGCCTGACCTACGAGCAGTACTTC. Its translation is CSVQTVTSLTYEQYF.

V gene TRBV7-2 combines with J gene TRBJ1-2; D possibly corresponds to TRBD1 (5 bases). CDR3 size: 14 residues. The germline CDR1 and CDR2 sequences are SGHTA and FQGNSA. The V end lost 2 bases, the J end lost 4 bases, and 11 bases lay between the germline ends. DNA for the CDR3: TGTGCCAGCAGCTTAAGGGGCGTGACCTATGGCTACACCTTC. Its translation: CASSLRGVTYGYTF.

V is TRBV5-1 and J is TRBJ2-3, with 9 bases lining up with TRBD2. Germline V gives CDR1 SGHRS, CDR2 YFSETQ. The V and J ends lost 4 bases and 7 bases, in that order; junction bases with no gene match: 7. This CDR3 comprises 14 residues. The CDR3, as DNA: TGCGCCAGCAGCACGGGACTAGCTGGAAATACGCAGTATTTT. As protein: CASSTGLAGNTQYF.

The gene calls are TRBV7-8 and TRBJ1-4; D perhaps matches TRBD1 (5 bases). V shed 0 bases and J shed 8 bases, with 16 bases lying between them. The CDR3 totals 16 residues. Germline values: CDR1 SGHVS, CDR2 FQNEAQ. The CDR3 region is CASSLAEGQESEKLFF. The CDR3 DNA sequence: TGTGCCAGCAGCTTAGCAGAGGGGCAAGAATCGGAAAAACTGTTTTTT.

The CDR3 reads CASSLATGFLSYEQYF. The CDR3 DNA sequence: TGTGCCAGCAGTCTTGCGACAGGGTTCTTGTCCTACGAGCAGTACTTC. The V call is TRBV28, the J call TRBJ2-7, with TRBD1 matching over 7 bases. With 5 bases clipped from V and 1 base from J, the junction kept 11 bases outside the gene matches. The length of the CDR3 is 16 residues. Germline CDR1 MDHEN, CDR2 SYDVKM.

This clone was counted a few times. The chain has TRBV6-4 and TRBJ2-4, with 7 bases aligning to TRBD2. V shed 5 bases, J shed 6 bases, and the junction held 7 bases outside the gene matches. There are 14 residues in the CDR3. Per germline, CDR1 MRHNA and CDR2 SNTAGT. This CDR3 is CASSTTSETNIQYF. The CDR3 DNA reads TGTGCCAGCAGTACAACTAGCGAGACAAACATTCAGTACTTC.